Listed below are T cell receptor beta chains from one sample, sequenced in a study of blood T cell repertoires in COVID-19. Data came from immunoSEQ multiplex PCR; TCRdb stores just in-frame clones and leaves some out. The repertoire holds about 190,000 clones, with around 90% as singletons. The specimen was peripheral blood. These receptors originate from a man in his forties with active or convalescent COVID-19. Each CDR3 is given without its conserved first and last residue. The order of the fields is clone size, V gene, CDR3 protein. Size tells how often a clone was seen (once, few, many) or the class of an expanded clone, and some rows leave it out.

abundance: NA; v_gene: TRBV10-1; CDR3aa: ASISQAGDEAF
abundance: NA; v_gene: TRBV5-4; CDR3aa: ASSPKGEGAYEQY
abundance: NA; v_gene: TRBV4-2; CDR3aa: ASSPGTSGGLSDTQY
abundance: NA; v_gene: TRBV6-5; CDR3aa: ASRWQTEAF
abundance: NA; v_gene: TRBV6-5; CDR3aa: ASSPGGGRRNEQF
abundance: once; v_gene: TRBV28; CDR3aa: ASRLIGLAGNNEQF
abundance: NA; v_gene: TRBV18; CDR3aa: ASSPPGLEYTDTQY
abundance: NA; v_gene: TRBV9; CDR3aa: ASSVEGGYGYT
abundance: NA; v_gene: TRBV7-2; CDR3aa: ASSLAFGAGQETQY
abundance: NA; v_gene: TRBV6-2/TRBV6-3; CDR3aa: ASSHDTGKWDYGYT
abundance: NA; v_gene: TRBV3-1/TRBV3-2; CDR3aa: ASSQISPQETQY
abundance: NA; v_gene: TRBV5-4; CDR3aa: ASSLGPGQGGSEQY
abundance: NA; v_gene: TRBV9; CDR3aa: ASSVVAETDTQY
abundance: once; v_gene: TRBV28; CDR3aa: ASSPGQLHTIY
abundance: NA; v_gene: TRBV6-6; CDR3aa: ASSIITGDGYT